The clone carrying this T cell receptor beta chain has a handful of counts. Its antigen is as yet unknown. Using its own MiXCR run on the 5' RACE reads, TCRdb lists one record per CDR3 protein. Among around 300,000 distinct CDR3 sequences listed, roughly 18% were seen once. The data were obtained in a study of T-cell memory formation after mild COVID-19. Study conclusions and caveats: Pre-infection memory held some responding clones, suggesting pre-existing cross-reactive T cells responded.

The V end lost 0 bases, the J end lost 5 bases, and 21 bases lay between the germline ends. This CDR3 is built from 18 residues. Germline loops: CDR1 ENHRY, CDR2 SYGVKD. The receptor was derived from a man younger than 35 who had mild COVID-19 (a few samples of this study predate the infection). Cell type and time point are not known. The chain carries TRBV10-3 and TRBJ2-3; D is possibly TRBD1 or TRBD2 (5 bases each). Source material: PBMCs or a T cell subset sorted from them (not recorded which). Here the CDR3 DNA reads TGTGCCATCAGTGAGTCGATGTATGCTCAGGGACGACTAGATACGCAGTATTTT. Translating it yields CAISESMYAQGRLDTQYF.